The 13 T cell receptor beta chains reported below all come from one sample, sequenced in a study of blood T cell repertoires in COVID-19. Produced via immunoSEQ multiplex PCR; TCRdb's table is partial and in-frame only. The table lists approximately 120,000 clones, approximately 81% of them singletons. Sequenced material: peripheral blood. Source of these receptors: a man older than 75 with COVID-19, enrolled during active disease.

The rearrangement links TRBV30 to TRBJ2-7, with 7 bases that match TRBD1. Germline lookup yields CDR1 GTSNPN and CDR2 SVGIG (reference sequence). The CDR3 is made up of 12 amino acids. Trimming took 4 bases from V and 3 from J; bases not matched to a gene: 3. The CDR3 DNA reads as TGTGCCTGGACCCCAGGGGGCTACGAGCAGTACTTC. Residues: CAWTPGGYEQYF.

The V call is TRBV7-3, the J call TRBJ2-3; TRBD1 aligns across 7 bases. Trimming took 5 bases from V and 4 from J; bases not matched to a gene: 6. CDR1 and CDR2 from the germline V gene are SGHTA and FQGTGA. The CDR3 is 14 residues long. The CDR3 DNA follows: TGTGCCAGCAGCCTACAGGGGTCGGCAGATACGCAGTATTTT. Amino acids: CASSLQGSADTQYF.

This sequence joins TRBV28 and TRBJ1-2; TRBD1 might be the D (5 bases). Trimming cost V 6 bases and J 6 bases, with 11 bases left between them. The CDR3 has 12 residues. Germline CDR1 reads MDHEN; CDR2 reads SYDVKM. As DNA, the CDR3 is TGTGCCAGCAGAACGCCAGGGAATGGCTACACCTTC. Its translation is CASRTPGNGYTF.

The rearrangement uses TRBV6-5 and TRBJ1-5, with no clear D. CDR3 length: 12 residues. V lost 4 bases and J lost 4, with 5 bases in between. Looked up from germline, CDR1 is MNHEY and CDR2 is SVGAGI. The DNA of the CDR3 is TGTGCCAGCAGTTCCATTAATCAGCCCCAGCATTTT. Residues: CASSSINQPQHF.

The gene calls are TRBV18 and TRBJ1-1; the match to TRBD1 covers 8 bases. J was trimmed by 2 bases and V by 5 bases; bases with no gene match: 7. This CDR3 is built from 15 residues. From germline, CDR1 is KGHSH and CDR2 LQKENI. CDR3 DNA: TGTGCCAGCTCATTACAGGGGGGGGACAACACTGAAGCTTTCTTT. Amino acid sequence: CASSLQGGDNTEAFF.

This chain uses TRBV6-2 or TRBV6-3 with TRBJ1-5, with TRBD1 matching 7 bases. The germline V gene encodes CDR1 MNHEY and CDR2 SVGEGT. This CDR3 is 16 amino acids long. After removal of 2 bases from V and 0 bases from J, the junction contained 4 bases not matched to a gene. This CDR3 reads CASSYHRGFSNQPQHF. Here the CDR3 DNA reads TGTGCCAGCAGTTACCACAGGGGTTTTAGCAATCAGCCCCAGCATTTT.

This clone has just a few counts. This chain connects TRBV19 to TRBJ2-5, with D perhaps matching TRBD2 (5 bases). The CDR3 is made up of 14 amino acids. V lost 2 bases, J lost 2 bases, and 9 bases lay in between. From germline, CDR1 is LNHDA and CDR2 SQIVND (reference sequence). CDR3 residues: CASSINRGQETQYF. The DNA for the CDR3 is TGTGCCAGTAGTATAAACAGAGGGCAAGAGACCCAGTACTTC.

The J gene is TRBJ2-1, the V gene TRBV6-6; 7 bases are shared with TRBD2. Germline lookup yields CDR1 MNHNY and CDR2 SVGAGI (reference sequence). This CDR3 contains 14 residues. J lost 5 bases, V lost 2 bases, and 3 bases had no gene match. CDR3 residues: CASSYPREDNEQFF. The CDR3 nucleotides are TGTGCCAGCAGTTACCCCCGGGAGGACAATGAGCAGTTCTTC.

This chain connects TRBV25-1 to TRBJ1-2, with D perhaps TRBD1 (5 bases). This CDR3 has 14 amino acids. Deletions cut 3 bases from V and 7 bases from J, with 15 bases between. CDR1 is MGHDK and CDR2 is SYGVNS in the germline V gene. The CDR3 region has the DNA TGTGCCAGCAGTGACGGGGGGGAGAGGGGTGGCTACACCTTC. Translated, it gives CASSDGGERGGYTF.

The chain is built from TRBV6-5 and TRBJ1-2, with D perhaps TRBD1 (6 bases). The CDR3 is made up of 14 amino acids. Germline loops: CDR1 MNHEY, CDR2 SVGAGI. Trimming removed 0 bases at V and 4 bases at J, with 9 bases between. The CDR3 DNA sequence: TGTGCCAGCAGTTACTCCGAGGACAGCTATGGCTACACCTTC. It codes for CASSYSEDSYGYTF.

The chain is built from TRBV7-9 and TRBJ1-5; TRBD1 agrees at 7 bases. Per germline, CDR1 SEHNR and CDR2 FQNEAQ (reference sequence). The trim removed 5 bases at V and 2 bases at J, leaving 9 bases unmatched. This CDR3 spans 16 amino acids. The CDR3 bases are TGTGCCAGCAGCCTCGGGACAGCTTCGGGCAATCAGCCCCAGCATTTT. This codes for CASSLGTASGNQPQHF.

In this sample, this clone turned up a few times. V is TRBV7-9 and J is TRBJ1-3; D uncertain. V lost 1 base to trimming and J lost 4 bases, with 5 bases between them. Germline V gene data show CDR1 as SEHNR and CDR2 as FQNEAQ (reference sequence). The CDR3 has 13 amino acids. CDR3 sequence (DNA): TGTGCCAGCAGCTTAGATGAGGGAAACACCATATATTTT. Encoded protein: CASSLDEGNTIYF.

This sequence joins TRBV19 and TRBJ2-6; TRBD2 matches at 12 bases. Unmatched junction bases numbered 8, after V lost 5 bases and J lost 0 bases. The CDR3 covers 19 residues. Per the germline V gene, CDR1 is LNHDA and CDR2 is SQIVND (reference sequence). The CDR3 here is CASSVTTSGRYSGANVLTF. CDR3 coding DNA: TGTGCCAGTAGTGTCACTACTAGCGGGAGGTACTCTGGGGCCAACGTCCTGACTTTC.